The 32 T cell receptor beta chains below come from one sample, sequenced in a study of blood T cell repertoires in COVID-19. Produced via immunoSEQ multiplex PCR; TCRdb's table is partial and in-frame only. The profile shows more than 150,000 clones, about 87% of them singletons. The sample comprised peripheral blood. These receptors were collected from a middle-aged man with active or convalescent COVID-19.

The rearrangement joins TRBV5-4 to TRBJ2-2, with TRBD2 matching 9 bases. The CDR3 covers 15 residues. From germline, CDR1 is SGHNT and CDR2 YYREEE (reference sequence). J lost 1 base, V lost 5 bases, and 3 bases had no gene match. The CDR3 protein is CASSHSGGNTGELFF. The CDR3 DNA is TGTGCCAGCAGTCATAGCGGGGGGAACACCGGGGAGCTGTTTTTT.

This chain joins TRBV5-1 and TRBJ1-1; D is perhaps TRBD1 (5 bases). Germline CDR1 reads SGHRS; CDR2 reads YFSETQ. CDR3 length equals 13 residues. With 4 bases removed from V and 4 bases from J, the gap between germline ends came to 11 bases. The CDR3 here is CASSRQGGTEAFF. DNA of the CDR3: TGCGCCAGCAGCAGGCAGGGCGGCACTGAAGCTTTCTTT.

The V gene is TRBV13, the J gene TRBJ1-1; 10 positions agree with TRBD1. Germline V gives CDR1 PRHDT, CDR2 FYEKMQ (reference sequence). V dropped 4 bases and J dropped 7; count of bases not matched to a gene: 9. The CDR3 length is 15 residues. CDR3 loop: CASSSSRQGAGEAFF. CDR3 DNA sequence: TGTGCCAGCAGCTCATCGAGACAGGGGGCTGGTGAAGCTTTCTTT.

This clone was seen only once. This rearrangement joins TRBV27 to TRBJ1-4, with D unclear. The germline V and J ends were trimmed by 3 bases and 1 base, with 9 bases remaining between them. This CDR3 is built from 15 residues. In germline, CDR1 is MNHEY, CDR2 SMNVEV (reference sequence). CDR3: CASSFSPGTNEKLFF. DNA of the CDR3: TGTGCCAGCAGTTTCTCACCAGGAACTAATGAAAAACTGTTTTTT.

This rearrangement joins TRBV4-3 to TRBJ2-2, with D unresolved. The CDR3 has 15 residues. The germline V and J ends were trimmed by 5 bases and 7 bases, with 17 bases remaining between them. Germline V gene sequence: CDR1 LGHNA, CDR2 YSLEER. The CDR3, as DNA: TGCGCCAGCAGCGAAGCGCCTAGTAAGGTCGGGGAGCTGTTTTTT. Translation: CASSEAPSKVGELFF.

The chain has TRBV27 and TRBJ1-4; 7 bases fit TRBD1. The trim removed 4 bases at V and 4 bases at J, leaving 3 bases unmatched. CDR1 and CDR2 (germline): MNHEY, SMNVEV (reference sequence). CDR3 length: 14 residues. The CDR3 here is CASSSGTVNEKLFF. The CDR3 region has the DNA TGTGCCAGCAGTTCCGGGACAGTTAATGAAAAACTGTTTTTT.

The chain's CDR3 is CASSLGAVSGANVLTF. CDR3 in DNA: TGTGCCAGCAGCTTAGGGGCCGTCTCTGGGGCCAACGTCCTGACTTTC. The chain employs TRBV7-6 and TRBJ2-6; D is undetermined. V shed 1 base and J shed 0 bases, with 7 bases lying between them. Germline loops: CDR1 SGHVS, CDR2 FNYEAQ. The CDR3 contains 16 residues.

As concerns this clone: This same CDR3 is encoded by further DNA sequences in the sample. The rearrangement joins TRBV7-9 to TRBJ2-7; tentatively, D is TRBD2 (5 bases). Trimming cost V 0 bases and J 4 bases, with 7 bases left between them. CDR1 is SEHNR and CDR2 is FQNEAQ in the germline V gene (reference sequence). CDR3 length: 13 amino acids. This chain's CDR3 is CASSLAGGYEQYF. Here the CDR3 DNA reads TGTGCCAGCAGCTTAGCTGGCGGGTACGAGCAGTACTTC.

This chain joins TRBV4-1 and TRBJ2-2; a weak D match, TRBD1 (6 bases). The CDR3 spans 16 residues. Germline loops: CDR1 MGHRA, CDR2 YSYEKL. The V end lost 4 bases, the J end lost 3 bases, and 15 bases lay between the germline ends. CDR3 protein: CASSPGSGGDTGELFF. Written as DNA, the CDR3 is TGCGCCAGCAGCCCCGGATCTGGGGGCGACACCGGGGAGCTGTTTTTT.

The chain couples TRBV7-9 to TRBJ2-7; D may be TRBD2 (6 bases). This CDR3 is built from 14 residues. V gave up 5 bases and J gave up 4 bases, with 15 bases separating them. Germline V gene lookup returns CDR1 SEHNR and CDR2 FQNEAQ (reference sequence). DNA for the CDR3: TGTGCCAGCAGCAGAGAGCCTAGCGCATACGAGCAGTACTTC. It is translated as CASSREPSAYEQYF.

The chain has TRBV5-1 and TRBJ1-2; 9 bases agree with TRBD1. The V and J ends lost 2 bases and 4 bases, in that order; junction bases with no gene match: 3. CDR3 length equals 14 residues. The V gene's germline CDR1 is SGHRS and CDR2 YFSETQ. The CDR3 protein is CASSFTGGVYGYTF. In DNA, the CDR3 is TGCGCCAGCAGCTTCACAGGGGGCGTCTATGGCTACACCTTC.

In its sample, this clone was seen a few times. The chain uses TRBV20-1 and TRBJ1-2; D unclear. The CDR3 spans 15 residues. The V gene lost 3 bases and the J gene lost 4 bases, with 18 bases spanning the gap. Germline values: CDR1 DFQATT, CDR2 SNEGSKA (reference sequence). The CDR3 sequence is CSASNPRAGGYGYTF. The CDR3 nucleotides are TGCAGTGCTAGTAACCCCAGAGCGGGAGGCTATGGCTACACCTTC.

The gene calls are TRBV15 and TRBJ1-5, with no clear D. This CDR3 region has 15 residues. The V gene lost 0 bases and the J gene lost 7 bases, with 13 bases spanning the gap. CDR1 is LNHNV, CDR2 YYDKDF, per germline (reference sequence). The CDR3 spells CATSREGGFGQPQHF. CDR3 coding DNA: TGTGCCACCAGCAGAGAAGGTGGGTTCGGGCAGCCCCAGCATTTT.

V usage is TRBV19 and J usage is TRBJ1-1; the match to TRBD1 covers 8 bases. The CDR3 is 14 residues long. Germline-derived CDR1 and CDR2 are LNHDA and SQIVND (reference sequence). J gave up 4 bases and V 4 bases, and 5 bases lay outside the gene matches. The CDR3 DNA is TGTGCCAGTAGTACCAGCCAGGGGGCCACTGAAGCTTTCTTT. This translates into CASSTSQGATEAFF.

The chain joins TRBV5-4 to TRBJ2-3; perhaps TRBD2 as D (6 bases). Trimming removed 0 bases from V and 3 bases from J, with 8 bases in between. Per the germline V gene, CDR1 is SGHNT and CDR2 is YYREEE (reference sequence). This CDR3 is 14 amino acids long. CDR3 in amino acids: CASSLAAGTDTQYF. CDR3 nucleotides: TGTGCCAGCAGCTTGGCGGCGGGGACAGATACGCAGTATTTT.

The chain joins TRBV6-1 to TRBJ2-3; D is possibly TRBD1 (6 bases). This CDR3 contains 14 residues. Trimming took 1 base from V and 6 from J, leaving 11 bases between them. Germline CDR1 and CDR2: MNHNS and SASEGT. For the CDR3, the DNA is TGTGCCAGCAGTGAAGGTGGGGGCCGGGATACGCAGTATTTT. Translation gives CASSEGGGRDTQYF.

The V and J genes are TRBV6-6 and TRBJ1-1; possible D gene TRBD1, 5 bases. Trimming removed 2 bases at V and 11 bases at J, with 12 bases between. Germline values: CDR1 MNHNY, CDR2 SVGAGI (reference sequence). This CDR3 contains 12 residues. CDR3 nucleotide sequence: TGTGCCAGCAGTTACGAGCGACAGAAGGCTTTCTTT. Translation: CASSYERQKAFF.

The chain couples TRBV28 to TRBJ1-6; TRBD1 matches 7 bases. The CDR3 is 19 amino acids. CDR1 and CDR2 from the germline V gene are MDHEN and SYDVKM. V shed 4 bases, J shed 3 bases, and the junction held 15 bases outside the gene matches. CDR3 sequence reads: CASSSPGTVGRSYNSPLHF. In DNA form, the CDR3 reads TGTGCCAGCAGTTCCCCAGGGACAGTAGGAAGAAGCTATAATTCACCCCTCCACTTT.

J is TRBJ2-5 and V is TRBV2; perhaps TRBD2 as D (6 bases). Germline CDR1 reads SNHLY; CDR2 reads FYNNEI. This CDR3 is 13 amino acids long. V gave up 11 bases and J gave up 0 bases, with 13 bases separating them. The DNA for the CDR3 is TGTGCCGGGGGGACGGACCACCAAGAGACCCAGTACTTC. It is translated as CAGGTDHQETQYF.

The V gene is TRBV9, the J gene TRBJ1-1; the D gene is possibly TRBD1 (5 bases). Germline V CDR1 and CDR2: SGDLS, YYNGEE. V lost 0 bases and J 1 base, leaving 7 bases between the germline ends. The CDR3 totals 14 residues. The CDR3 spells CASSVDQGNTEAFF. The CDR3 DNA reads as TGTGCCAGCAGCGTAGATCAGGGGAACACTGAAGCTTTCTTT.

The chain employs TRBV18 and TRBJ1-2, with D possibly matching TRBD1 (5 bases). The germline CDR1 and CDR2 sequences are KGHSH and LQKENI. The length of the CDR3 is 12 residues. With 3 bases removed from V and 7 bases from J, the gap between germline ends came to 9 bases. CDR3 coding DNA: TGTGCCAGCTCACCTGAAGGGGTTGGCTACACCTTC. This translates into CASSPEGVGYTF.

This clone is deemed medium-sized. The CDR3 spells CASSQGWGTEAFF. For the CDR3, the DNA is TGTGCCAGTTCACAGGGATGGGGGACTGAAGCTTTCTTT. The chain couples TRBV19 to TRBJ1-1, with D perhaps TRBD1 (6 bases). Germline values: CDR1 LNHDA, CDR2 SQIVND (reference sequence). The V end lost 8 bases, the J end lost 5 bases, and 15 bases lay between the germline ends. This CDR3 contains 13 residues.

The genes are TRBV6-5 and TRBJ1-1, with D tentatively TRBD1 (6 bases). The germline V and J ends were trimmed by 8 bases and 0 bases, with 10 bases remaining between them. The CDR3 length is 13 residues. Germline CDR1 MNHEY, CDR2 SVGAGI. The CDR3 region is CASQQGMNTEAFF. The CDR3 DNA reads as TGTGCCAGCCAACAGGGAATGAACACTGAAGCTTTCTTT.

V usage is TRBV3-1 (or the pseudogene TRBV3-2) and J usage is TRBJ1-6; 8 nucleotides match TRBD1. J lost 6 bases, V lost 1 base, and 2 bases had no gene match. Germline V gene lookup returns CDR1 LGHDT and CDR2 YNNKEL (reference sequence). This CDR3 is built from 15 residues. Here the CDR3 DNA reads TGTGCCAGCAGCCAAGTTGACAGGGGTAATTCACCCCTCCACTTT. Residues: CASSQVDRGNSPLHF.

This clone was seen once. The chain recombines TRBV27 with TRBJ2-3, with a tentative D call TRBD2 (6 bases). This CDR3 is 18 amino acids long. The V end was cut by 3 bases, the J end by 2 bases, with 21 bases between. Germline CDR1 reads MNHEY; CDR2 reads SMNVEV (reference sequence). The CDR3 DNA is TGTGCCAGCAGTTTTGGCCCGAAAAACGGGGGATCCACAGATACGCAGTATTTT. It translates to CASSFGPKNGGSTDTQYF.

The V call is TRBV28, the J call TRBJ2-1, with TRBD2 as a possible D gene (7 bases). The V gene's germline CDR1 is MDHEN and CDR2 SYDVKM. The V gene lost 5 bases and the J gene lost 7 bases, with 18 bases spanning the gap. The CDR3 runs 15 residues. DNA of the CDR3: TGTGCCAGCAGTGCGCCCGGGGGGCATAAGAATGAGCAGTTCTTC. As protein: CASSAPGGHKNEQFF.

V usage is TRBV12-3 or TRBV12-4 and J usage is TRBJ2-3, with TRBD2 as a possible D gene (6 bases). The CDR3 covers 13 residues. The ends were cut back, 6 bases at V and 4 bases at J, with 11 bases in the middle. The CDR3 is CASSRLGADTQYF. For the CDR3, the DNA is TGTGCCAGCAGCCGACTAGGAGCAGATACGCAGTATTTT.

This clone was seen more than once but under ten times. The genes are TRBV3-1 (or the pseudogene TRBV3-2) and TRBJ1-1, with 8 nucleotides matching TRBD1. Trimming cost V 4 bases and J 10 bases; bases outside gene matches: 5. The CDR3 spans 12 residues. Germline V gene sequence: CDR1 LGHDT, CDR2 YNNKEL (reference sequence). The CDR3, as DNA: TGTGCCAGCAGCCTACAGGGGGTGAGAGCTTTCTTT. This sequence encodes CASSLQGVRAFF.

The chain employs TRBV19 and TRBJ2-5; 8 nucleotides align to TRBD1. The length of the CDR3 is 13 residues. CDR1 and CDR2 from the germline V gene are LNHDA and SQIVND (reference sequence). The ends lost 11 bases at V and 0 bases at J; junction bases unmatched: 5. The DNA for the CDR3 is TGTGCCTCTACAGGGGGGTACCAAGAGACCCAGTACTTC. Its translation is CASTGGYQETQYF.

The chain couples TRBV19 to TRBJ2-2; D uncertain. CDR3 length: 15 amino acids. Trimming pared 3 bases from V and 4 bases from J, leaving 12 bases between. In germline, CDR1 is LNHDA, CDR2 SQIVND (reference sequence). The CDR3 coding sequence is TGTGCCAGTAGTATTATTAAAACAGTCACCGGGGAGCTGTTTTTT. Its protein product is CASSIIKTVTGELFF.

About this clone itself: At one boundary the junction diverges from the germline segment, which might be a read error. This chain connects TRBV29-1 to TRBJ2-3; D possibly corresponds to TRBD1 (6 bases). This CDR3 spans 15 amino acids. Per the germline V gene, CDR1 is SQVTM and CDR2 is ANQGSEA. The CDR3 reads CSVEGQQLITDTQYF. CDR3 in DNA: TGCAGCGTAGAAGGACAGCAATTAATCACAGATACGCAGTATTTT.

The rearrangement uses TRBV18 and TRBJ2-1; no reliable D call. The CDR3 extends over 14 amino acids. The germline CDR1 and CDR2 sequences are KGHSH and LQKENI. Trimming took 3 bases from V and 10 from J, leaving 16 bases between them. CDR3: CASSPGGNRGEQFF. As DNA, the CDR3 is TGTGCCAGCTCACCGGGTGGCAATAGAGGAGAGCAGTTCTTC.